The rows below give T cell receptor beta chains drawn from one sample of a study of T cell changes during pregnancy in multiple sclerosis. TCRdb's table, derived via immunoSEQ multiplex PCR, lists solely in-frame clones and lacks some. The table includes tens of thousands of clones, 80% to 95% detected once. The specimen was peripheral blood, collected in the second trimester of pregnancy. Receptor source: a female donor with multiple sclerosis, enrolled in a pregnancy study. CDR3s leave out the opening cysteine and the closing phenylalanine or tryptophan. Fields, in order: J gene, D gene, V gene, CDR3 protein. A D gene is named only where the DNA matches it firmly.

j_gene: TRBJ2-5
d_gene: TRBD2
v_gene: TRBV5-6
CDR3aa: ASSLAGLAGGETQY

j_gene: TRBJ2-1
d_gene: TRBD2
v_gene: TRBV11-1
CDR3aa: ASSYLAGGPSNEQF

j_gene: TRBJ1-2
d_gene: TRBD1
v_gene: TRBV19
CDR3aa: ASTGGQGDGYT

j_gene: TRBJ1-2
d_gene: TRBD1
v_gene: TRBV2
CDR3aa: ASSEEAGGMVCYGYT

j_gene: TRBJ1-2
d_gene: TRBD1
v_gene: TRBV6-1
CDR3aa: ASSETDRAGHGYT

j_gene: TRBJ2-5
d_gene: TRBD2
v_gene: TRBV28
CDR3aa: ASSLGAGGGGETQY

j_gene: TRBJ2-5
d_gene: -
v_gene: TRBV5-1
CDR3aa: ASSLPGGGETQY

j_gene: TRBJ2-7
d_gene: TRBD2
v_gene: TRBV9
CDR3aa: ASSVAGGSSYEQY

j_gene: TRBJ2-7
d_gene: TRBD1
v_gene: TRBV4-3
CDR3aa: ASSQGQGAHHEQY

j_gene: TRBJ2-7
d_gene: -
v_gene: TRBV7-2
CDR3aa: ASSYQVGERYEQY

j_gene: TRBJ2-2
d_gene: TRBD1
v_gene: TRBV10-3
CDR3aa: AIRGQGDTGELF

j_gene: TRBJ2-3
d_gene: TRBD2
v_gene: TRBV18
CDR3aa: ASSRREGRGDTQY

j_gene: TRBJ1-2
d_gene: -
v_gene: TRBV5-1
CDR3aa: ASSLEGNYGYT